This note documents a single TCR beta chain sequence. Which antigen it targets is not known. Base quality data are lacking; no much larger clone is found one base away. These data come from a study of T cell changes during pregnancy in multiple sclerosis (dated by TCRdb to the late 2010s). A note on the overall study: The study examined how the T cell repertoire changed over the course of pregnancy in women with multiple sclerosis.

The library was built by means of the immunoSEQ multiplex PCR assay. TCRdb mirrors the immuneACCESS table, restricted to in-frame sequences. Some clones are absent from its copies; in checked studies, under half trace to an unresolved V gene, and the reason for the others is unknown. The sample has approximately 44,000 clones on record, approximately 92% of them singletons. The top ten clones comprise roughly 0.5% of the sample. The germline V gene specifies KGHSH as CDR1 and LQKENI as CDR2. Clipping removes 2 bases from V and 3 bases from J, with 3 as the unmatched junction base count. Including cysteine and phenylalanine, the CDR3 has 14 amino acids. Left in the record is the CDR3 DNA by itself, 42 bases read in frame from the first base.

This chain is built from TRBV18 and TRBJ1-1; 7 central nucleotides agree with TRBD1. The material sequenced was CD4+ T cells from peripheral blood mononuclear cells, taken in the second trimester of pregnancy. This clonotype originated in a female donor in good health, enrolled as a control in a pregnancy study. The CDR3 in this case is CASSPTDRDTEAFF. The nucleotide sequence reads as follows: TGTGCCAGCTCACCAACCGACAGGGACACTGAAGCTTTCTTT.